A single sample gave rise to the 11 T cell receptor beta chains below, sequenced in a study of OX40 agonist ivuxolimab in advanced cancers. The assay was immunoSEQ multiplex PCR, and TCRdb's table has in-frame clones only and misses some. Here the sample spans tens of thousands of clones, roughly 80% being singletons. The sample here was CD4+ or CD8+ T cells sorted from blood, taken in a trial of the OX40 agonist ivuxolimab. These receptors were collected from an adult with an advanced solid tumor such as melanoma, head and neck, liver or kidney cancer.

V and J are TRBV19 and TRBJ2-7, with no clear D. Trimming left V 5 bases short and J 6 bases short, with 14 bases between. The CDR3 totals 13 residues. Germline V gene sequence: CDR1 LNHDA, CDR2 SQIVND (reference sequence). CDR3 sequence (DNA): TGTGCCAGTAGTTGGAGTCGTGATACCGAGCAGTACTTC. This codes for CASSWSRDTEQYF.

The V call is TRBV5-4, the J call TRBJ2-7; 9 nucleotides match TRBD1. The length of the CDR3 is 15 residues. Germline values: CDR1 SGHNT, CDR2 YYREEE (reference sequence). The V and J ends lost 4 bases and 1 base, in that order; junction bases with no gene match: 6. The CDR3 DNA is TGTGCCAGCAGCCTGGGACAGGGCCTTTCCTACGAGCAGTACTTC. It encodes CASSLGQGLSYEQYF.

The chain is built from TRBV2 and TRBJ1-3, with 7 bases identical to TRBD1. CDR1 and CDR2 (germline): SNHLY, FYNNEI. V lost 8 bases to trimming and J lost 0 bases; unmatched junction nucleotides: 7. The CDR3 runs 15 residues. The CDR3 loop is CASGGQPFSGNTIYF. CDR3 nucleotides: TGTGCCAGCGGGGGACAGCCTTTCTCTGGAAACACCATATATTTT.

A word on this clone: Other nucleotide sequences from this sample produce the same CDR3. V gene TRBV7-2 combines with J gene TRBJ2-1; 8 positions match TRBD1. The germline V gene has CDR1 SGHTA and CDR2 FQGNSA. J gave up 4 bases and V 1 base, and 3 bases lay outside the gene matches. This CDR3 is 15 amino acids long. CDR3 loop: CASSLVGTGYNEQFF. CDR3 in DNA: TGTGCCAGCAGCTTAGTCGGGACAGGTTACAATGAGCAGTTCTTC.

CDR3 nucleotides: TGTGCCAGCAGTTTATCCACCACCAACAATGAGCAGTTCTTC. Translation gives CASSLSTTNNEQFF. The genes are TRBV28 and TRBJ2-1; D is uncertain. The germline gives CDR1 MDHEN, CDR2 SYDVKM. V was pared by 1 base and J by 5 bases, with 9 bases between. The CDR3 is 14 residues long.

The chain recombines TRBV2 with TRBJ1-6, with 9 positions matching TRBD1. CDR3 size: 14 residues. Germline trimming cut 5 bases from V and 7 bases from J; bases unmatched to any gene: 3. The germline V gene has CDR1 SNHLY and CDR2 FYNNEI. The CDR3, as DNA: TGTGCCAGCAGTTCCGGGACAGGGAATTCACCCCTCCACTTT. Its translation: CASSSGTGNSPLHF.

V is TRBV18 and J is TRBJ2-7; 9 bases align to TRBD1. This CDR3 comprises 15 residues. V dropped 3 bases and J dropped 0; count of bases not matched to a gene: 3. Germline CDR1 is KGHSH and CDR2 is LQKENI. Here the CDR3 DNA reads TGTGCCAGCTCACCGGTGGGACAGGGCTCCTACGAGCAGTACTTC. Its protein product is CASSPVGQGSYEQYF.

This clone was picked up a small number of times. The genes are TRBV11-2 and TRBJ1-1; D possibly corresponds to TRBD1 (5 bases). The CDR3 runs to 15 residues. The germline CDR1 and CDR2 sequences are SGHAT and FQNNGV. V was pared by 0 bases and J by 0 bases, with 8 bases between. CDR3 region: CASSLEPGVNTEAFF. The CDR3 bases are TGTGCCAGCAGCTTAGAACCGGGGGTGAACACTGAAGCTTTCTTT.

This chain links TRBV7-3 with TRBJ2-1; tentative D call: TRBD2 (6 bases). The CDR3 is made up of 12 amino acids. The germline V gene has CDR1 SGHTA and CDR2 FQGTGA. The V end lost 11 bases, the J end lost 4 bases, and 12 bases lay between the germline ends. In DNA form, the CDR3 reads TGTGCCTCGGGGGAGACGTACAATGAGCAGTTCTTC. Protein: CASGETYNEQFF.

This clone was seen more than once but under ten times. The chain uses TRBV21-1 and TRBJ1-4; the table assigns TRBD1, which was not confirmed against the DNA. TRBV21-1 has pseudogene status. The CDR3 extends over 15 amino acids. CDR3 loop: CASSKAEPRGEKLFF. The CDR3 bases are TGTGCCAGCAGCAAGGCCGAACCGAGGGGGGAAAAACTGTTTTTT.

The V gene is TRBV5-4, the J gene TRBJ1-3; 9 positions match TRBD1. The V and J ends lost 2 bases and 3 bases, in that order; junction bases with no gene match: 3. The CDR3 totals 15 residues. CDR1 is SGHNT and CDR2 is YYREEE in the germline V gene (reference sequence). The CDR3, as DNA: TGTGCCAGCAGCTTACGGGACAGGGTTGGAAACACCATATATTTT. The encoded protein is CASSLRDRVGNTIYF.